The 23 T cell receptor beta chains in this list originate from one sample, sequenced in a study of cytomegalovirus exposure and HLA in healthy donors. The table came from immunoSEQ multiplex PCR; TCRdb's copy has only in-frame clones and leaves some out. The table shows about 73,000 clones, with approximately 94% occurring only once. The sample consisted of PBMCs. These receptors came from a woman aged 18-29 years in good health and CMV-seropositive.

The chain couples TRBV29-1 to TRBJ2-4; 10 bases are shared with TRBD2. Per the germline V gene, CDR1 is SQVTM and CDR2 is ANQGSEA. With 4 bases clipped from V and 6 bases from J, the junction kept 9 bases outside the gene matches. This CDR3 spans 15 amino acids. CDR3 protein: CSVVSSGSVINIQYF. Written as DNA, the CDR3 is TGCAGCGTTGTGTCTAGCGGGAGTGTGATAAACATTCAGTACTTC.

The chain has TRBV7-2 and TRBJ2-1, with D tentatively TRBD1 (7 bases). The V end lost 6 bases, the J end lost 7 bases, and 13 bases lay between the germline ends. This CDR3 contains 13 residues. Germline assignment: CDR1 SGHTA and CDR2 FQGNSA. The CDR3: CASRKTGRNEQFF. The CDR3 DNA reads TGTGCCAGCAGAAAGACAGGGAGGAATGAGCAGTTCTTC.

The rearrangement joins TRBV11-2 to TRBJ2-2, with D possibly being TRBD2 (6 bases). Germline loops: CDR1 SGHAT, CDR2 FQNNGV. The V and J ends lost 0 bases and 7 bases respectively, with 15 bases between them. There are 16 residues in the CDR3. The CDR3 here is CASSLDSRGGGGELFF. In DNA, the CDR3 is TGTGCCAGCAGCTTAGATTCGAGGGGAGGAGGCGGGGAGCTGTTTTTT.

The chain has TRBV7-2 and TRBJ1-1, with a possible D match to TRBD1 (5 bases). The V and J ends lost 8 bases and 1 base respectively, with 11 bases between them. Germline V gives CDR1 SGHTA, CDR2 FQGNSA. This CDR3 contains 13 residues. CDR3 in DNA: TGTGCCAGCTCCTGGGGCGGGAACACTGAAGCTTTCTTT. It is translated as CASSWGGNTEAFF.

This chain connects TRBV5-1 to TRBJ2-3; no clear D gene. The V gene's germline CDR1 is SGHRS and CDR2 YFSETQ. The CDR3 is made up of 13 amino acids. Trimming shortened V by 5 bases and J by 1 base, and 8 bases separated the two germline ends. CDR3: CASRPGRTDTQYF. The CDR3 DNA is TGCGCCAGCAGGCCAGGCCGCACAGATACGCAGTATTTT.

The chain couples TRBV27 to TRBJ2-7; perhaps TRBD2 as D (6 bases). The CDR3 has 13 amino acids. The ends were cut back, 4 bases at V and 3 bases at J, with 10 bases in the middle. Germline CDR1 reads MNHEY; CDR2 reads SMNVEV (reference sequence). The CDR3 DNA reads as TGTGCCAGCAGTTCCAGGCGGGGCTACGAGCAGTACTTC. This encodes CASSSRRGYEQYF.

The gene calls are TRBV6-5 and TRBJ2-1, with D tentatively TRBD2 (6 bases). Trimming took off 4 bases at V and 7 bases at J, with 17 bases between the two ends. Germline CDR1 reads MNHEY; CDR2 reads SVGAGI. The CDR3 extends over 15 amino acids. The CDR3 loop reads CASSSAGPRENEQFF. In DNA, the CDR3 is TGTGCCAGCAGTTCCGCGGGGCCTAGGGAAAATGAGCAGTTCTTC.

The rearrangement links TRBV4-1 to TRBJ1-1; 8 bases match TRBD1. The CDR3 runs to 16 residues. Germline lookup yields CDR1 MGHRA and CDR2 YSYEKL. After removal of 3 bases from V and 3 bases from J, the junction contained 9 bases not matched to a gene. CDR3 region: CASSHTLQGDHTEAFF. In DNA, the CDR3 is TGCGCCAGCAGCCATACGTTACAGGGGGATCACACTGAAGCTTTCTTT.

V and J are TRBV7-3 and TRBJ2-7; 8 bases map to TRBD2. The CDR3 is 14 residues long. Trimming at V came to 5 bases and at J to 5 bases, leaving 8 bases not matched to a gene. The germline V gene has CDR1 SGHTA and CDR2 FQGTGA. In DNA, the CDR3 is TGTGCCAGCAGCGCGAGCGGGAGTAACCACGAGCAGTACTTC. Its protein product is CASSASGSNHEQYF.

This chain links TRBV4-1 with TRBJ1-4; D perhaps matches TRBD1 (5 bases). V was clipped by 2 bases and J by 5 bases, with 15 bases between them. Germline lookup yields CDR1 MGHRA and CDR2 YSYEKL. The CDR3 extends over 16 amino acids. The CDR3: CASSQIAYRYNEKLFF. CDR3 nucleotides: TGCGCCAGCAGCCAAATTGCATACAGGTACAATGAAAAACTGTTTTTT.

This sequence joins TRBV5-6 and TRBJ2-5, with D uncertain. The germline V gene encodes CDR1 SGHDT and CDR2 YYEEEE. CDR3 size: 13 residues. Trimming cost V 6 bases and J 6 bases, with 15 bases left between them. CDR3 sequence (DNA): TGTGCCAGCACGCTTGGAGCCCTACAGACCCAGTACTTC. Translating it yields CASTLGALQTQYF.

The chain couples TRBV30 to TRBJ1-5; 9 bases fit TRBD1. Germline V gives CDR1 GTSNPN, CDR2 SVGIG (reference sequence). CDR3 size: 14 residues. V lost 5 bases to trimming and J lost 7 bases; unmatched junction nucleotides: 9. CDR3 nucleotide sequence: TGTGCCTGGGGACCGGGACAGGGTAACCAGCCCCAGCATTTT. Translated: CAWGPGQGNQPQHF.

This CDR3 is CASSFSVNYGYTF. The CDR3 coding sequence is TGTGCCAGCAGTTTTTCAGTAAACTATGGCTACACCTTC. V and J are TRBV27 and TRBJ1-2; no clear D gene. Trimming removed 3 bases from V and 2 bases from J, with 7 bases in between. Germline-derived CDR1 and CDR2 are MNHEY and SMNVEV (reference sequence). The CDR3 covers 13 residues.

The chain couples TRBV6-5 to TRBJ1-1, with 7 bases fitting TRBD1. V gave up 6 bases and J gave up 2 bases; unmatched junction bases: 6. The CDR3 has 14 residues. Germline CDR1 reads MNHEY; CDR2 reads SVGAGI. CDR3 residues: CASSRGTVNTEAFF. CDR3 coding DNA: TGTGCCAGCAGCCGCGGGACAGTAAACACTGAAGCTTTCTTT.

The CDR3 sequence: CAWIPGLVGPYEQYF. DNA of the CDR3: TGTGCCTGGATTCCCGGACTAGTGGGTCCCTACGAGCAGTACTTC. The chain recombines TRBV30 with TRBJ2-7, with TRBD2 matching 7 bases. After removal of 4 bases from V and 2 bases from J, the junction contained 11 bases not matched to a gene. The CDR3 sequence is 15 residues long. The germline V gene encodes CDR1 GTSNPN and CDR2 SVGIG (reference sequence).

V gene TRBV18 combines with J gene TRBJ1-1, with TRBD1 as a possible D gene (6 bases). The V and J ends lost 2 bases and 7 bases respectively, with 14 bases between them. Germline-derived CDR1 and CDR2 are KGHSH and LQKENI. The CDR3 loop spans 14 amino acids. The CDR3 spells CASSPEDRTNEAFF. In nucleotides, the CDR3 is TGTGCCAGCTCACCAGAAGACAGGACAAATGAAGCTTTCTTT.

The chain carries TRBV4-1 and TRBJ2-2; 14 bases are a match to TRBD2. This CDR3 region has 18 residues. In germline, CDR1 is MGHRA, CDR2 YSYEKL. The ends lost 3 bases at V and 5 bases at J; junction bases unmatched: 8. The CDR3 is CASSQPMTSGRETGELFF. DNA for the CDR3: TGCGCCAGCAGCCAGCCAATGACTAGCGGGAGGGAAACCGGGGAGCTGTTTTTT.

This CDR3 is CSGTGVVRAGELFF. CDR3 nucleotide sequence: TGCAGCGGCACAGGGGTGGTCAGGGCGGGTGAGCTGTTTTTT. The V gene is TRBV29-1, the J gene TRBJ2-2; 7 bases fit TRBD1. V was pared by 7 bases and J by 11 bases, with 16 bases of the junction left unmatched. This CDR3 region has 14 residues. Germline CDR1 is SQVTM and CDR2 is ANQGSEA.

The chain recombines TRBV4-3 with TRBJ1-2; D gene unclear. The CDR3 sequence is 15 residues long. The V gene's germline CDR1 is LGHNA and CDR2 YSLEER. Trimming left V 3 bases short and J 4 bases short, with 15 bases between. The DNA for the CDR3 is TGCGCCAGCAGCCAGTTTTCGAACTTCGGCTATGGCTACACCTTC. Translating gives CASSQFSNFGYGYTF.

This clone was observed a single time. The V and J genes are TRBV12-5 and TRBJ1-1; a weak D match, TRBD1 (5 bases). Trimming removed 0 bases from V and 3 bases from J, with 17 bases in between. Germline-derived CDR1 and CDR2 are LGHNT and FRNRAP. This CDR3 has 17 residues. The CDR3 protein is CASGLVLTGETDTEAFF. For the CDR3, the DNA is TGTGCTAGTGGTTTGGTACTGACGGGGGAGACGGACACTGAAGCTTTCTTT.

Only one count was recorded for this clone. V is TRBV4-3 and J is TRBJ2-7, with a possible D match to TRBD2 (5 bases). The CDR3 length is 14 residues. With 8 bases removed from V and 3 bases from J, the gap between germline ends came to 17 bases. Germline assignment: CDR1 LGHNA and CDR2 YSLEER. CDR3 bases: TGCGCCAGCCCCCGATTCCCGGGGTACTACGAGCAGTACTTC. Protein product: CASPRFPGYYEQYF.

Written as DNA, the CDR3 is TGTGCCAGCTCACCTGGGACAGGAGGATTTGGTGAAAAACTGTTTTTT. Its translation is CASSPGTGGFGEKLFF. V and J are TRBV18 and TRBJ1-4; TRBD1 agrees at 8 bases. CDR3 length: 16 residues. Germline V CDR1 and CDR2: KGHSH, LQKENI. V lost 3 bases to trimming and J lost 7 bases; unmatched junction nucleotides: 10.

This chain joins TRBV28 and TRBJ2-5, with 9 nucleotides matching TRBD2. The CDR3 spans 14 residues. Germline trimming cut 7 bases from V and 5 bases from J; bases unmatched to any gene: 8. Germline loops: CDR1 MDHEN, CDR2 SYDVKM. The CDR3 DNA reads as TGTGCCAGCAACAGCGGGGGGATACGGGAGACCCAGTACTTC. As protein: CASNSGGIRETQYF.